Shown below are 11 T cell receptor beta chains from a single sample sequenced in a study of T cells in localized non-small cell lung cancer. Sequencing was performed with immunoSEQ multiplex PCR; in TCRdb, only in-frame clones are kept and a portion is missing. The profile shows 70,000 or so clones, around 85% of them singletons. The sequences come from peripheral blood, collected before any cancer treatment. The receptors derive from an older female donor with stage I lung adenocarcinoma.

The chain couples TRBV18 to TRBJ2-7; D gene ambiguous. Trimming left V 0 bases short and J 3 bases short, with 6 bases between. The CDR3 has 13 amino acids. Germline CDR1 and CDR2: KGHSH and LQKENI. CDR3 bases: TGTGCCAGCTCACCACCGAAGAGCTACGAGCAGTACTTC. Amino acid sequence: CASSPPKSYEQYF.

The sample holds one count of this clone. The J gene is TRBJ2-3, the V gene TRBV28, with TRBD2 as a possible D gene (5 bases). CDR3 length: 15 amino acids. Looked up from germline, CDR1 is MDHEN and CDR2 is SYDVKM. V shed 8 bases and J shed 4 bases, with 19 bases lying between them. CDR3 sequence (DNA): TGTGCCAGCTCGGGCGTACGGGAATGGTCAGATACGCAGTATTTT. Its translation is CASSGVREWSDTQYF.

The chain is built from TRBV5-1 and TRBJ2-2; 11 bases fit TRBD2. Germline CDR1 is SGHRS and CDR2 is YFSETQ. V shed 0 bases, J shed 0 bases, and the junction held 4 bases outside the gene matches. The CDR3 is 18 residues long. CDR3: CASSLAVSGGANTGELFF. The CDR3 DNA sequence: TGCGCCAGCAGCTTGGCCGTTAGCGGGGGGGCGAACACCGGGGAGCTGTTTTTT.

This clone has a handful of counts. The chain is built from TRBV11-3 and TRBJ1-2, with TRBD1 matching over 9 bases. The CDR3 runs 14 residues. Germline V lookup: CDR1 SGHNT, CDR2 YENEEA. The V and J ends lost 7 bases and 5 bases, in that order; junction bases with no gene match: 8. The CDR3, as DNA: TGTGCCAGCACTCCGGACAGGGGTACTTATGGCTACACCTTC. It translates to CASTPDRGTYGYTF.

This chain connects TRBV28 to TRBJ2-5; TRBD1 is a possible D gene (5 bases). CDR1 MDHEN and CDR2 SYDVKM come from the germline V gene. The CDR3 covers 15 residues. V lost 6 bases to trimming and J lost 3 bases, with 17 bases between them. CDR3 sequence (DNA): TGTGCCAGCAGCCCCCGGATGGCAGGGAAAGAGACCCAGTACTTC. Translated: CASSPRMAGKETQYF.

The CDR3 DNA reads TGTGCCAGCAGCCCCTCCAGGGGGGCGCAGATCGGCTACACCTTC. The encoded protein is CASSPSRGAQIGYTF. This chain uses TRBV12-1 with TRBJ1-2; the D segment call TRBD1 is taken from the table without a DNA check. TRBV12-1 is a listed pseudogene. The CDR3 is 15 amino acids.

The chain recombines TRBV2 with TRBJ2-3; TRBD2 is a possible D gene (6 bases). Germline CDR1 is SNHLY and CDR2 is FYNNEI. The CDR3 spans 14 residues. V was clipped by 7 bases and J by 4 bases, with 15 bases between them. The CDR3 DNA follows: TGTGCCAGCACCCCCGAGGGACTCTCAGATACGCAGTATTTT. Translation gives CASTPEGLSDTQYF.

The chain employs TRBV28 and TRBJ1-2; D gene ambiguous. The CDR3 loop spans 17 amino acids. Trimming cost V 2 bases and J 4 bases, with 20 bases left between them. CDR1 and CDR2 from the germline V gene are MDHEN and SYDVKM. The CDR3, as DNA: TGTGCCAGCAGTTTAGGTTATCGGACCCGGGGTATCTATGGCTACACCTTC. Its translation: CASSLGYRTRGIYGYTF.

The gene calls are TRBV19 and TRBJ2-2; no clear D gene. Per the germline V gene, CDR1 is LNHDA and CDR2 is SQIVND (reference sequence). Deletions cut 1 base from V and 8 bases from J, with 2 bases between. The CDR3 is made up of 11 amino acids. The CDR3 loop reads CASSIAGELFF. DNA of the CDR3: TGTGCCAGTAGTATAGCGGGGGAGCTGTTTTTT.

This rearrangement joins TRBV28 to TRBJ1-4; TRBD1 is a possible D gene (5 bases). Trimming stripped 5 bases from V and 3 bases from J, with 13 bases between. The germline gives CDR1 MDHEN, CDR2 SYDVKM. The CDR3 sequence is 15 residues long. CDR3 nucleotides: TGTGCCAGCAGTCAGGGAGGTTTAGCTAATGAAAAACTGTTTTTT. Translating gives CASSQGGLANEKLFF.

V is TRBV5-5 and J is TRBJ1-2; 7 bases match TRBD1. The CDR3 runs to 13 residues. Germline-derived CDR1 and CDR2 are SGHKS and YYEKEE (reference sequence). V was pared by 4 bases and J by 7 bases, with 7 bases of the junction left unmatched. The DNA of the CDR3 is TGTGCCAGCAGCCCGGAGGGACAGACTGGCTACACCTTC. Translation gives CASSPEGQTGYTF.